A single sample is the source of the 6 T cell receptor beta chains below, sequenced in a study of CD8+ T cells in alopecia areata. RNA, once extracted, was reverse transcribed into cDNA for use as the sequencing template. Clones were read by immunoSEQ multiplex PCR, and TCRdb kept only the in-frame ones, dropping some. This sample has 70,000 or so clones, with roughly 60% found just once. The sequencing used CD8+ T cells sorted from blood, collected at week 0. Every receptor here comes from a human donor with alopecia areata.

The chain uses TRBV29-1 and TRBJ2-1; D not resolved. The CDR3 consists of 15 residues. V lost 1 base and J lost 0, with 10 bases in between. Germline V gives CDR1 SQVTM, CDR2 ANQGSEA. In nucleotides, the CDR3 is TGCAGCGTTGAAGGACTCGAACTCTCCTACAATGAGCAGTTCTTC. This sequence encodes CSVEGLELSYNEQFF.

The chain recombines TRBV30 with TRBJ2-3; weak D call: TRBD2 (5 bases). CDR3 length: 14 amino acids. CDR1 is GTSNPN, CDR2 SVGIG, per germline (reference sequence). The V end lost 5 bases, the J end lost 1 base, and 13 bases lay between the germline ends. The CDR3 DNA follows: TGTGCCTGGGGGTCCCTCGGGGGCACAGATACGCAGTATTTT. Its protein is CAWGSLGGTDTQYF.

This clone was counted between two and nine times. The chain is built from TRBV4-3 and TRBJ2-5, with D hard to call. The CDR3 is 14 amino acids. Looked up from germline, CDR1 is LGHNA and CDR2 is YSLEER. V was shortened by 2 bases and J by 2 bases, with 9 bases between the two germline ends. This chain's CDR3 is CASSQWAGQETQYF. The CDR3 DNA reads as TGCGCCAGCAGCCAATGGGCAGGTCAAGAGACCCAGTACTTC.

The chain employs TRBV7-6 and TRBJ2-5; 7 nucleotides align to TRBD1. Germline V gives CDR1 SGHVS, CDR2 FNYEAQ. V lost 5 bases and J lost 8; bases outside the gene matches: 23. The CDR3 contains 18 residues. The DNA for the CDR3 is TGTGCCAGCAGCCCCCTGCCGCGGACAGGTAGTCTCCAAGGAACCCAGTACTTC. Residues: CASSPLPRTGSLQGTQYF. Complete variable domain (other parts from reference TRBV7-6 and TRBJ2-5): GAGVSQSPRYKVTKRGQDVALRCDPISGHVSLYWYRQALGQGPEFLTYFNYEAQQDKSGLPNDRFSAERPEGSISTLTIQRTEQRDSAMYRCASSPLPRTGSLQGTQYFGPGTRLLVL.

The V gene is TRBV13, the J gene TRBJ2-3, with 8 bases identical to TRBD2. This CDR3 region has 15 residues. Germline CDR1 PRHDT, CDR2 FYEKMQ (reference sequence). Trimming at V came to 8 bases and at J to 2 bases, leaving 9 bases not matched to a gene. The CDR3 nucleotides read TGTGCCAGCCAGGAACTAGCGGAATCCACAGATACGCAGTATTTT. Translation: CASQELAESTDTQYF.

This chain uses TRBV18 with TRBJ2-3, with TRBD2 identical over 8 bases. The CDR3 length is 15 residues. Germline lookup yields CDR1 KGHSH and CDR2 LQKENI. V dropped 2 bases and J dropped 3; count of bases not matched to a gene: 4. The CDR3 is CASSPSGGRTDTQYF. DNA of the CDR3: TGTGCCAGCTCACCATCAGGCGGGAGGACAGATACGCAGTATTTT.